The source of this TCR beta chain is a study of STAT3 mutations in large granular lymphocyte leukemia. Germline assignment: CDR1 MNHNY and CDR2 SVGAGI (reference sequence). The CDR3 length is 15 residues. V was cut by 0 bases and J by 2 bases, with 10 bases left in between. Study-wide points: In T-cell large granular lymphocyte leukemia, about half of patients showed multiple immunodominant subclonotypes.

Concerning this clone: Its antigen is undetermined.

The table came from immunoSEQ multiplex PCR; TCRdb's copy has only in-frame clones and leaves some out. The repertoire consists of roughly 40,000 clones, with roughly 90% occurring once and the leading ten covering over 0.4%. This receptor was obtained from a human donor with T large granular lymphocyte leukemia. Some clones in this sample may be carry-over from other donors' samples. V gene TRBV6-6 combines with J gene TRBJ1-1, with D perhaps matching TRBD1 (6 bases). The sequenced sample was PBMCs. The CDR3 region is CASSYSGGRNTEAFF. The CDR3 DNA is TGTGCCAGCAGTTACTCCGGGGGCCGCAACACTGAAGCTTTCTTT.